This T cell receptor (beta chain) was observed in a study of T-cell reconstitution after alpha-beta-depleted transplantation in children. Unique molecular identifiers tagged the TCRbeta library. TCRdb re-derived calls from the PCR reads in MiXCR, one entry per CDR3 protein. The sample records approximately 1,000,000 distinct CDR3 sequences, about 29% being singletons. Per germline, CDR1 SQVTM and CDR2 ANQGSEA. The CDR3 runs 15 residues. Between the trimmed V and J ends, which lost 0 bases and 4 bases, there was a span of 14 bases. General observations from the study: TCRbeta diversity was high at day 60 in some patients (a result of surviving recipient T cells and thymic progenitors). Several hundred expanded graft clones reportedly supplied alpha-beta T cells about two months after transplant. T-cell numbers and diversity, one year after transplant, stemmed largely from T cells that were newly produced.

This clonotype was seen a few times. What it binds is unknown. The J gene is TRBJ2-3, the V gene TRBV29-1; D possibly corresponds to TRBD1 (6 bases). The specimen comprised PBMCs, mostly from graft donor cells, sampled 360 days after TCRalphabeta/CD19-depleted stem cell transplant. The source of this sequence is a boy in the first two years of life who had a stem cell transplant for SCID, so the T cells may come from the graft donor. The CDR3: CSVEDPDSGPDTQYF. DNA for the CDR3: TGCAGCGTTGAAGACCCGGACAGTGGACCAGATACGCAGTATTTT.